Below are 7 T cell receptor beta chains sequenced from a single sample in a study of early T cells in non-severe SARS-CoV-2 infection. TCRdb reanalysed the 5' RACE reads using MiXCR and keeps one entry per CDR3 protein. Altogether 65,000 to 75,000 distinct CDR3 sequences are present, around 10% being singletons, with the ten largest covering roughly 3.8%. Sample: whole blood. The receptors were gathered from an adult who was a healthcare worker with PCR-confirmed SARS-CoV-2 infection or an uninfected control (not recorded which).

This clonotype was counted many times. The gene calls are TRBV11-3 and TRBJ2-3; D is possibly TRBD2 (5 bases). CDR3 size: 14 residues. Germline CDR1 SGHNT, CDR2 YENEEA. The V end was cut by 1 base, the J end by 4 bases, with 9 bases between. In nucleotides, the CDR3 is TGTGCCAGCAGCTTAGCGGACTCTTCAGATACGCAGTATTTT. This translates into CASSLADSSDTQYF.

This clonotype was seen repeatedly, ten times or more. Germline and junction disagree at one end, which may indicate a read error. The CDR3 bases are TGTGCTAGCAGCTCACTAGCGGGAGCCTACAATGAGCAGTTCTTC. This gives the protein CASSSLAGAYNEQFF. This chain uses TRBV7-7 with TRBJ2-1; 11 bases match TRBD2. Germline loops: CDR1 SSHAT, CDR2 FNYEAQ (reference sequence). This CDR3 region has 15 residues.

This clonotype was counted many times. This chain connects TRBV7-8 to TRBJ2-7; possibly TRBD1 for D (5 bases). V dropped 0 bases and J dropped 2 bases, with 8 bases sitting between them. The CDR3 loop spans 14 amino acids. Germline assignment: CDR1 SGHVS and CDR2 FQNEAQ. DNA for the CDR3: TGTGCCAGCAGCTTAGCTGCAGGGCCCTACGAGCAGTACTTC. Its protein is CASSLAAGPYEQYF.

This clonotype showed up just a few times. V is TRBV18 and J is TRBJ1-5; possible D gene TRBD1, 5 bases. The CDR3 totals 17 residues. Germline loops: CDR1 KGHSH, CDR2 LQKENI. Trimming removed 0 bases from V and 2 bases from J, with 14 bases in between. The CDR3, as DNA: TGTGCCAGCTCACCACCGTCAGGGAGTGCGGGCAATCAGCCCCAGCATTTT. It encodes CASSPPSGSAGNQPQHF. Complete variable domain (other parts from reference TRBV18 and TRBJ1-5): NAGVMQNPRHLVRRRGQEARLRCSPMKGHSHVYWYRQLPEEGLKFMVYLQKENIIDESGMPKERFSAEFPKEGPSILRIQQVVRGDSAAYFCASSPPSGSAGNQPQHFGDGTRLSIL.

Ten or more counts support this clonotype. The chain combines TRBV6-5 with TRBJ1-6; 8 positions match TRBD1. V lost 6 bases and J lost 8; bases outside the gene matches: 9. The CDR3 runs to 15 residues. CDR1 and CDR2 (germline): MNHEY, SVGAGI. The DNA of the CDR3 is TGTGCCAGCAGGCGACCCGACAGGGGAGATTCACCCCTCCACTTT. It specifies CASRRPDRGDSPLHF.

This clonotype was counted only a few times. The chain links TRBV7-9 to TRBJ1-5; 10 bases are a match to TRBD1. The J segment lost 9 bases and the V segment lost 5 bases, leaving 10 bases of the junction unmatched. Germline V gene lookup returns CDR1 SEHNR and CDR2 FQNEAQ (reference sequence). The CDR3 is made up of 15 amino acids. This chain's CDR3 is CASSRTGGLGPPQHF. CDR3 nucleotide sequence: TGTGCCAGCAGCCGGACAGGGGGGCTCGGGCCGCCCCAGCATTTT.

This clonotype was seen a few times. J is TRBJ2-5 and V is TRBV11-2; TRBD2 matches at 7 bases. V lost 4 bases and J lost 5; bases outside the gene matches: 4. This CDR3 region has 13 residues. Germline V lookup: CDR1 SGHAT, CDR2 FQNNGV. The CDR3 DNA reads TGTGCCAGCAGCTACCCGACTAGCGAGACCCAGTACTTC. This sequence encodes CASSYPTSETQYF.